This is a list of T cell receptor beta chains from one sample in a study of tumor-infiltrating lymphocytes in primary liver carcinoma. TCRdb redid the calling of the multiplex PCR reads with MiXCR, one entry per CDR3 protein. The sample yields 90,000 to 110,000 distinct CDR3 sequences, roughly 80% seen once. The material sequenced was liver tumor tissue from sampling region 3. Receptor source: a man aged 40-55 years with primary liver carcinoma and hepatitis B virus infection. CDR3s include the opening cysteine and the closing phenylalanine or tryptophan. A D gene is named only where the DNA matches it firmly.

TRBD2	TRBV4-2	CASSQEGLADQGTQFF
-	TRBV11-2	CASSTELYNEQLF
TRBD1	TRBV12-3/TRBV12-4	CVSSLAPGQGGSPLHF
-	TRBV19	CANSSGTTATHEQFF
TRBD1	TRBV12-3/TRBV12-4	CASSPPRTGPYNEQFF
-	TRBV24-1	CATSGGNEQFF
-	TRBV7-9	CVSQGNSPGANVLTF
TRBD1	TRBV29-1	CSVARDRVGSGELFF
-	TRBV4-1	CVSNQDPTDSGADTQYF
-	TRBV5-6	CASRYTQRVRPDTQYF
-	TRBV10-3	CAIGEVYTDTLYF
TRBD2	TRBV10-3	CAISQAEVTSGSMYEQFF
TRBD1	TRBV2	CASDYRGAGEMFF
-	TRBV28	CASSLHSAGVRTWELFF
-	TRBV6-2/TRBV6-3	CASSYSVGQGEAFF
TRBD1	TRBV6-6	CVSCFRTGGDEKLFF
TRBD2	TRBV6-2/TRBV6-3	CFSSYLAGGPTDTQYF
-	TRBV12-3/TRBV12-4	CDRSLSGLEKLFF
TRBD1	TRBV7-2	CASSLVTGSNQPQHF
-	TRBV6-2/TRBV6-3	CASTGRGEQYF
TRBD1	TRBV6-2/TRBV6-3	CASSYQGGRTVALF